This TCR beta chain was identified during a study of blood T cell repertoires in COVID-19. Study details: Nucleic acid was either cDNA or gDNA, and it came from T cells, B-cell-depleted T cells, or PBMCs.

The data were produced by immunoSEQ multiplex PCR, yet TCRdb's version contains in-frame clones alone and is incomplete. The table lists around 500,000 clones, less than 90% of them singletons, with approximately 8% in the top ten. The length of the CDR3 is 14 residues. With 2 bases removed from V and 7 bases from J, the gap between germline ends came to 11 bases. Per the germline V gene, CDR1 is MNHNS and CDR2 is SASEGT. Those enrolled, adults aged roughly 18 to 95 years, came from around 24 US areas. Categorization into cohorts depended on clinical history that participants reported. Recovery among Cohort 3 donors was established by two negative PCRs, clearance, or symptom resolution.

The TCR comes from a woman in her fifties or sixties who had recovered from COVID-19. The chain is built from TRBV6-1 and TRBJ1-4, with a tentative D call TRBD1 (6 bases). Input material: PBMCs or T cells enriched from blood (not recorded which). CDR3 DNA sequence: TGTGCCAGCAGTGAATATGGGACACTTGAAAAACTGTTTTTT. This gives the protein CASSEYGTLEKLFF.